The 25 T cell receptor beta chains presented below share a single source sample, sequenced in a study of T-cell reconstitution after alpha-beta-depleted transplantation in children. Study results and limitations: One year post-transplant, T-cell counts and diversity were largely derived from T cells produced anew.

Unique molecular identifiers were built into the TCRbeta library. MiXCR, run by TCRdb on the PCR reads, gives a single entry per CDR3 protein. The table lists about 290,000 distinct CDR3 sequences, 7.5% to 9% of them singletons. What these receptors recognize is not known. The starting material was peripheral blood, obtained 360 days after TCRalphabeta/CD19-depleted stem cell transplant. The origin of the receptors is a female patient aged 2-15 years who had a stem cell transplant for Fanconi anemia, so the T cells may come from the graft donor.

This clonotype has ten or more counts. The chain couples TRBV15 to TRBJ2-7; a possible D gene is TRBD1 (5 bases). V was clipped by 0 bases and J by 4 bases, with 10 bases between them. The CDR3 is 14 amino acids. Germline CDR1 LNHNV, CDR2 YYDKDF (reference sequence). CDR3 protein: CATSRDLGVYEQYF. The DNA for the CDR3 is TGTGCCACCAGCAGAGATCTAGGGGTATACGAGCAGTACTTC.

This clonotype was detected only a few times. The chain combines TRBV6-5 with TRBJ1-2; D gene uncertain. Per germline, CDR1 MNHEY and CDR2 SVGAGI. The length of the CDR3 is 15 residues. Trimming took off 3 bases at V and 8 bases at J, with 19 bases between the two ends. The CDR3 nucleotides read TGTGCCAGCAGTTATCTCGATGGGCCTTCGCGGGGCTACACCTTC. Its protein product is CASSYLDGPSRGYTF.

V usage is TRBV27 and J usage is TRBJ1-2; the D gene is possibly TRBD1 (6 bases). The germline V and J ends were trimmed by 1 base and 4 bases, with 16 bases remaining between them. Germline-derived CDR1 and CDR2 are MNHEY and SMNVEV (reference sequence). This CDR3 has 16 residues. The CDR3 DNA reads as TGTGCCAGCAGTTTATTTGGGGGGCGCCTTGGCTATGGCTACACCTTC. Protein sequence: CASSLFGGRLGYGYTF.

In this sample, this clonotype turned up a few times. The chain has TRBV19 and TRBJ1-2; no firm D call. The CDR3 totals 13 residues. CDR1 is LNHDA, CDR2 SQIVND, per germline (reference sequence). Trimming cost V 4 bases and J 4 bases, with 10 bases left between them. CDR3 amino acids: CASSRTEIYGYTF. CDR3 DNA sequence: TGTGCCAGTAGTAGGACGGAGATCTATGGCTACACCTTC.

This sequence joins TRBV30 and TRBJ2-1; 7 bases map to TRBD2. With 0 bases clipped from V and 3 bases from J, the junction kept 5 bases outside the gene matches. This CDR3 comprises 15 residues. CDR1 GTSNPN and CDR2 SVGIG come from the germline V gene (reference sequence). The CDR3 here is CAWSVDLADYNEQFF. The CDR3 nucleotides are TGTGCCTGGAGTGTCGATCTAGCGGACTACAATGAGCAGTTCTTC.

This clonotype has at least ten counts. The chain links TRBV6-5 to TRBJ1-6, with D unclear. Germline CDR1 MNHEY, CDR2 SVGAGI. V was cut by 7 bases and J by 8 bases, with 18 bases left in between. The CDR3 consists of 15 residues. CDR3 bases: TGTGCCAGCAACAAAAATGCGAACCTCTATTCACCCCTCCACTTT. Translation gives CASNKNANLYSPLHF.

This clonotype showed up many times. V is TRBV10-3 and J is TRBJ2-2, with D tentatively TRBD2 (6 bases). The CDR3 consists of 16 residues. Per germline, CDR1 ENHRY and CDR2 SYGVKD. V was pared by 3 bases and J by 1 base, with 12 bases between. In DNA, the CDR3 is TGTGCCATCAGTGACGGGGACTCAAAGAACACCGGGGAGCTGTTTTTT. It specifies CAISDGDSKNTGELFF.

As DNA, the CDR3 is TGCAGTGCTAGAGTTAAGTTCTACGAGCAGTACTTC. Translating gives CSARVKFYEQYF. The chain employs TRBV20-1 and TRBJ2-7; D call uncertain. The CDR3 totals 12 residues. CDR1 and CDR2 from the germline V gene are DFQATT and SNEGSKA (reference sequence). The ends were cut back, 1 base at V and 3 bases at J, with 7 bases in the middle.

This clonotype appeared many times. In nucleotides, the CDR3 is TGCAGTGCTAGAGATCCCCGGCCCAGCACAGATACGCAGTATTTT. Translation: CSARDPRPSTDTQYF. The rearrangement uses TRBV20-1 and TRBJ2-3; D gene unclear. Germline loops: CDR1 DFQATT, CDR2 SNEGSKA (reference sequence). Deletions cut 0 bases from V and 0 bases from J, with 10 bases between. This CDR3 contains 15 residues.

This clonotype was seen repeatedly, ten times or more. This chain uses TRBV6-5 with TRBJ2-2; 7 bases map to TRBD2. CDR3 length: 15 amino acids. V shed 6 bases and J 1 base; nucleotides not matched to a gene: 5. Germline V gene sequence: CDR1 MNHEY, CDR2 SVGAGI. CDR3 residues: CASSRSGLNTGELFF. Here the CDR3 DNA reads TGTGCCAGCAGCCGTAGCGGGCTGAACACCGGGGAGCTGTTTTTT.

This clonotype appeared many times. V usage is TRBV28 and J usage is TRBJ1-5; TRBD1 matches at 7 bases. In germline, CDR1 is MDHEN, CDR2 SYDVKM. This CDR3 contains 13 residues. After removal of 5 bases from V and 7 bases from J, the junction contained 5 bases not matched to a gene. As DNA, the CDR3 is TGTGCCAGCAGTCAGGACAGGCTCCAGCCCCAGCATTTT. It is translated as CASSQDRLQPQHF. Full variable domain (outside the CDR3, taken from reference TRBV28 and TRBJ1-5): DVKVTQSSRYLVKRTGEKVFLECVQDMDHENMFWYRQDPGLGLRLIYFSYDVKMKEKGDIPEGYSVSREKKERFSLILESASTNQTSMYLCASSQDRLQPQHFGDGTRLSIL.

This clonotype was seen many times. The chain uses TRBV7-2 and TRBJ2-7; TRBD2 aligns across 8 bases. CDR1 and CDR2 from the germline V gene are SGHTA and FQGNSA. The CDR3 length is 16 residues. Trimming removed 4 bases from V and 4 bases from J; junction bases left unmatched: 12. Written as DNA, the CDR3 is TGTGCCAGCAGCTCGGGAGGGAACAGTCTAACTTACGAGCAGTACTTC. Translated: CASSSGGNSLTYEQYF.

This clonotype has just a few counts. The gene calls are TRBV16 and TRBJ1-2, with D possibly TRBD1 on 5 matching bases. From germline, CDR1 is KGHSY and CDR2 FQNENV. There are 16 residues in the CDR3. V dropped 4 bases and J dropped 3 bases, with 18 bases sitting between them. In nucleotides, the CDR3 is TGTGCCAGCAGCCCGCCTCCTCGCGGGACGGACTATGGCTACACCTTC. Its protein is CASSPPPRGTDYGYTF.

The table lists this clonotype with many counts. The CDR3 is CASSPNHGQYF. Here the CDR3 DNA reads TGTGCCAGCTCACCCAATCATGGGCAGTACTTC. The chain couples TRBV18 to TRBJ2-7; D remains unclear. This CDR3 has 11 residues. Germline values: CDR1 KGHSH, CDR2 LQKENI. The germline V and J ends were trimmed by 3 bases and 9 bases, with 9 bases remaining between them.

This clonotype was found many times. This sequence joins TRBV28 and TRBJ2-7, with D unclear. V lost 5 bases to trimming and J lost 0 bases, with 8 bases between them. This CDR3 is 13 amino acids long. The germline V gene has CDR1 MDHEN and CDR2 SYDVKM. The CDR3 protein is CASSLQSSYEQYF. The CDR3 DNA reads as TGTGCCAGCAGTCTACAGAGCTCCTACGAGCAGTACTTC. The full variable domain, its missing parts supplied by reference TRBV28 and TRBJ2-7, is DVKVTQSSRYLVKRTGEKVFLECVQDMDHENMFWYRQDPGLGLRLIYFSYDVKMKEKGDIPEGYSVSREKKERFSLILESASTNQTSMYLCASSLQSSYEQYFGPGTRLTVT.

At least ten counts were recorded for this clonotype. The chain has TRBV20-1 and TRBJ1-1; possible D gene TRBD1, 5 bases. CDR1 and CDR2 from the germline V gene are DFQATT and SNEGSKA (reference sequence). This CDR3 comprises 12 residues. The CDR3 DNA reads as TGCAGCGCCCGGGACGGAAACACTGAAGCTTTCTTT. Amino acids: CSARDGNTEAFF.

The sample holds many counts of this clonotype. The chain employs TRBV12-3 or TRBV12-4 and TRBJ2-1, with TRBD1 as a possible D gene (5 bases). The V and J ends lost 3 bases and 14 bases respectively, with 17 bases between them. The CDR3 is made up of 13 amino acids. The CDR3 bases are TGTGCCAGCAGTTTGGGCCAGGGCCAGATAGAGTTCTTC. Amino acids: CASSLGQGQIEFF.

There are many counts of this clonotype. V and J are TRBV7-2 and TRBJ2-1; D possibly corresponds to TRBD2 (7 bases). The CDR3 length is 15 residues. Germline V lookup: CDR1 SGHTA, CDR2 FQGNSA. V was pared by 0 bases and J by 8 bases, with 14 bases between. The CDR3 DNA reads TGTGCCAGCAGCTTAGCGGGGGGGCTCGGTTATGAGCAGTTCTTC. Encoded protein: CASSLAGGLGYEQFF.

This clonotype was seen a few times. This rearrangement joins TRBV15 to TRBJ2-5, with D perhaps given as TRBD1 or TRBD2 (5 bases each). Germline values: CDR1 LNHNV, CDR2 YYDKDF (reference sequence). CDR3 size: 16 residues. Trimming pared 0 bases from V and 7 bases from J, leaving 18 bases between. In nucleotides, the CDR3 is TGTGCCACCAGCAGAGATGGGTCGGGGACCCACGGGACCCAGTACTTC. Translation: CATSRDGSGTHGTQYF.

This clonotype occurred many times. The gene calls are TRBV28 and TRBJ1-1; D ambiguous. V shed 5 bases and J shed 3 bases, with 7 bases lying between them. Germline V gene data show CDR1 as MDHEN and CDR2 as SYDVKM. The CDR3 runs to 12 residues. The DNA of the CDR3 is TGTGCCAGCAGTCCCCCATACACTGAAGCTTTCTTT. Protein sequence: CASSPPYTEAFF.

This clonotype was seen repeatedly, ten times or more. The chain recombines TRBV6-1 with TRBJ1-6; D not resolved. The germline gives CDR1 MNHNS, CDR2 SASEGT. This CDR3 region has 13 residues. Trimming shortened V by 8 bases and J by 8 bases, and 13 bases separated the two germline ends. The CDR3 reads CASREGSYSPLHF. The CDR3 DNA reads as TGTGCCAGCCGAGAAGGAAGTTATTCACCCCTCCACTTT.

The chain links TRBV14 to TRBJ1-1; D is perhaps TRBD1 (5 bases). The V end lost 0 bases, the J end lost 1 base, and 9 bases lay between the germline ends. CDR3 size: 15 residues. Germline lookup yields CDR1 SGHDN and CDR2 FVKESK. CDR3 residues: CASSQEGAGNTEAFF. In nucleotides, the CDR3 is TGTGCCAGCAGCCAAGAAGGGGCAGGGAACACTGAAGCTTTCTTT.

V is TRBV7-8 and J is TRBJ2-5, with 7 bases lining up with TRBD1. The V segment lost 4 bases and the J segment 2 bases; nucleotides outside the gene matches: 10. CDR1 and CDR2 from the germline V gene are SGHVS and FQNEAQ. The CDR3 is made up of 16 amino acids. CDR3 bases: TGTGCCAGCAGCTACCTGGTCGACAGGGAGCAAGAGACCCAGTACTTC. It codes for CASSYLVDREQETQYF.

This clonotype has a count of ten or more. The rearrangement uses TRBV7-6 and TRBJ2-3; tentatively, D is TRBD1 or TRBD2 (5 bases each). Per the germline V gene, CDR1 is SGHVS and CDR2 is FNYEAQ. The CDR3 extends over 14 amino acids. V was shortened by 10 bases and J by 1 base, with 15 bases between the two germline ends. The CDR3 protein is CAISGPGRTDTQYF. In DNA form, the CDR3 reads TGTGCCATCTCAGGTCCGGGGCGCACAGATACGCAGTATTTT.

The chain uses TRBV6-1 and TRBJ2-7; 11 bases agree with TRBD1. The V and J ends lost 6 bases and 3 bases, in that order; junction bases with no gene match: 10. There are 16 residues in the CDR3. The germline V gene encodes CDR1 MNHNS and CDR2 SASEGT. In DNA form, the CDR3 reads TGTGCCAGCAGGGGGGGGACAGGGGGGATTATCTACGAGCAGTACTTC. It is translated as CASRGGTGGIIYEQYF.